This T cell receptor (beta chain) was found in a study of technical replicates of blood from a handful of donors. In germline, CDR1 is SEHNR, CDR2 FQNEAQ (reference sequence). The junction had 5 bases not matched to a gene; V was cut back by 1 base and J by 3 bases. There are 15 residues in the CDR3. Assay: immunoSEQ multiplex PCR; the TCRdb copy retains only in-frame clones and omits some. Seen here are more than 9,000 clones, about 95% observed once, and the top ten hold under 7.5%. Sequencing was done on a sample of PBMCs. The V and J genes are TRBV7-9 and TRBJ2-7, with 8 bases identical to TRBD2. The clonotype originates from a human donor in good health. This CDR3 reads CASSLGRGGLYEQYF. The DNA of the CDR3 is TGTGCCAGCAGCTTAGGCCGCGGGGGGCTCTACGAGCAGTACTTC. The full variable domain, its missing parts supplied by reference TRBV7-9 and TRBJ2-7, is DTGVSQNPRHKITKRGQNVTFRCDPISEHNRLYWYRQTLGQGPEFLTYFQNEAQLEKSRLLSDRFSAERPKGSFSTLEIQRTEQGDSAMYLCASSLGRGGLYEQYFGPGTRLTVT.